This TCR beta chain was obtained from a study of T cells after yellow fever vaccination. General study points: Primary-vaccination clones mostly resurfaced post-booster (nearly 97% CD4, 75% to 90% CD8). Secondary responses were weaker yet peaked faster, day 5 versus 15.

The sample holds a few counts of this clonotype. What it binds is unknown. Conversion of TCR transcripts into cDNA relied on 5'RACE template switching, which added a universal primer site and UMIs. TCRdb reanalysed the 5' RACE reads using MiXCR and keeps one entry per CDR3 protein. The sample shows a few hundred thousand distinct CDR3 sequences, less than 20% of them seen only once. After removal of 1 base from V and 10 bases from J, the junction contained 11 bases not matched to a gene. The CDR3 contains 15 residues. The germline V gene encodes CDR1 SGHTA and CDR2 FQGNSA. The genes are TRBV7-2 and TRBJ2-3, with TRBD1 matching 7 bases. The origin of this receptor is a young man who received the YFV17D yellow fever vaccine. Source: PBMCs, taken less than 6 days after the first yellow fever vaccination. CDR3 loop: CASSLGGTASAAQYF. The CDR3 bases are TGTGCCAGCAGCTTAGGGGGGACAGCATCTGCGGCGCAGTATTTT.